This TCR beta chain comes out of a study of T cells in Graves' hyperthyroidism and ophthalmopathy. This clonotype was seen ten or more times. What was amplified from RNA transcripts were TCR beta CDR3 regions. HTBI primers were used for first-round RT-PCR of the TCR CDR3. TCRdb reprocessed the multiplex PCR reads via MiXCR and lists one record per CDR3 protein. The table lists 500,000 to 750,000 distinct CDR3 sequences, roughly 14% of them singletons. The germline V gene encodes CDR1 SGHVS and CDR2 FQNEAQ. The V gene lost 5 bases and the J gene lost 4 bases, with 15 bases spanning the gap. This CDR3 contains 15 residues.

This sequence was found in a woman aged 30 to 39 with Graves' hyperthyroidism. The chain uses TRBV7-8 and TRBJ1-5; possibly TRBD1 for D (5 bases). The sequenced material came from blood. The CDR3 nucleotides read TGTGCCAGCAGCCCGCTGGGGGGAAGGAATCAGCCCCAGCATTTT. Its protein is CASSPLGGRNQPQHF. The full variable domain, its missing parts supplied by reference TRBV7-8 and TRBJ1-5, is GAGVSQSPRYKVAKRGQDVALRCDPISGHVSLFWYQQALGQGPEFLTYFQNEAQLDKSGLPSDRFFAERPEGSVSTLKIQRTQQEDSAVYLCASSPLGGRNQPQHFGDGTRLSIL.